This TCR beta chain came from a study of cytomegalovirus exposure and HLA in healthy donors. After removal of 2 bases from V and 7 bases from J, the junction contained 6 bases not matched to a gene. This CDR3 is built from 13 residues. CDR1 SGHDT and CDR2 YYEEEE come from the germline V gene. The study ran its PCR with 60 Vbeta and 13 Jbeta primers. Authors' data handling: There were around 80 million unique TCR beta chains by a later count, and approximately 10 million of them were shared. TCRdb's copy holds only in-frame clones and misses some; the assay was immunoSEQ multiplex PCR. The D gene and trimming were derived from the DNA, and the V and J assignments and clone size from that table. The table for this sample gives about 62,000 clones. About this clone itself: The antigen is unknown.

Notes on the study in general: About 87% or about 30% of the time was how often most TCR beta V segments were productive, according to an earlier analysis. Available immune exposure information was restricted to CMV serostatus only.

The chain combines TRBV5-6 with TRBJ2-7; 7 bases match TRBD1. This TCR derives from a man aged 30 to 45 in good health and CMV-seropositive. The sequencing sample was made of PBMCs. The CDR3 here is CASSLMTGFEQYF. The CDR3, as DNA: TGTGCCAGCAGCTTAATGACAGGGTTTGAGCAGTACTTC.